This is a list of T cell receptor beta chains from one sample in a study of blood T cell repertoires in COVID-19. Libraries were prepared by immunoSEQ multiplex PCR; TCRdb keeps only in-frame clonotypes and omits some of them. This table has under 200,000 clones, around 80% appearing once. The material sequenced was peripheral blood. These receptors were obtained from a man aged 65 to 79 with active or convalescent COVID-19. CDR3s leave out the opening cysteine and the closing phenylalanine or tryptophan. Each record gives: D gene, J gene, V gene, clone size, CDR3 protein. A D gene is named only where the DNA matches it firmly. Not every row has a clone size; where given, it reads once, few, many or a size class.

NA,TRBJ1-1,TRBV5-4,NA,ASSEDSMNTEAF
NA,TRBJ1-2,TRBV15,once,ATSPGPSDGYT
NA,TRBJ1-4,TRBV18,NA,ASSPRSGDEKLF
TRBD2,TRBJ2-2,TRBV19,few,ASSRLAGASNTGELF
NA,TRBJ2-6,TRBV7-9,NA,ASSFAIVANVLT
TRBD1,TRBJ1-1,TRBV9,NA,ASSVGQGISTEAF
NA,TRBJ1-3,TRBV6-5,NA,ASSWTQEAGNTIY
NA,TRBJ2-1,TRBV5-4,NA,ASSLGGGENEQF
NA,TRBJ1-4,TRBV9,NA,ASSARDNSGEKLF
TRBD1,TRBJ2-3,TRBV7-9,NA,ASSQRGQASTDTQY
NA,TRBJ1-5,TRBV5-1,NA,ASSLMDSSNQPQH
NA,TRBJ2-1,TRBV3-1/TRBV3-2,few,ASSQDRGSSSYNEQF
NA,TRBJ2-5,TRBV19,NA,ASSIGWGDQETQY
TRBD1,TRBJ2-6,TRBV13,NA,ASSLDRVPGANVLT
NA,TRBJ2-7,TRBV10-2,NA,ASSDTHQGLGHEQY
NA,TRBJ2-1,TRBV4-1,NA,ASSQEGRAIENEQF
NA,TRBJ2-5,TRBV29-1,NA,SVSGGGGQETQY
NA,TRBJ1-1,TRBV6-5,NA,ASSPSIGLTKAF
NA,TRBJ2-6,TRBV27,NA,ASSLGHGMGGANVLT
NA,TRBJ1-2,TRBV7-9,NA,ASSPIWGDGYT
NA,TRBJ2-7,TRBV18,NA,ASSPVRRLFQGVQY
TRBD2,TRBJ2-5,TRBV7-9,NA,ASSLTWTSGETQY
TRBD2,TRBJ2-1,TRBV7-8,NA,ASSLRGSGQSSYNEQF
TRBD1,TRBJ2-1,TRBV5-4,NA,ASLRTGSVVLAGEQF
TRBD1,TRBJ1-2,TRBV24-1,NA,ATSDRDRVRGYT
NA,TRBJ2-5,TRBV4-1,NA,ASSQVLFVETQY
TRBD1,TRBJ1-2,TRBV30,NA,AWSVSGDSGYT
NA,TRBJ1-3,TRBV5-1,NA,ASSLQGHSGNTIY
NA,TRBJ1-6,TRBV7-8,NA,ASSLSEGYNSPLH
NA,TRBJ2-2,TRBV3-1/TRBV3-2,few,ASSPMSTPGELF
NA,TRBJ1-1,TRBV11-2,NA,ASSLRQVAEAF
TRBD1,TRBJ1-2,TRBV29-1,NA,SVEDSFIGTGVSRNYGYT
NA,TRBJ1-1,TRBV9,NA,ASSKGGGGNTEAF
NA,TRBJ1-1,TRBV2,NA,ASSGALGNTEAF
NA,TRBJ2-1,TRBV27,once,ASTSKVVRGSSTSSYNEQF
TRBD2,TRBJ2-3,TRBV5-5,NA,ASSSLAGGPGDTQY
NA,TRBJ1-5,TRBV2,NA,AWTNDANQPQH
TRBD2,TRBJ2-3,TRBV5-6,NA,ASRRPGLAGGPDTQY